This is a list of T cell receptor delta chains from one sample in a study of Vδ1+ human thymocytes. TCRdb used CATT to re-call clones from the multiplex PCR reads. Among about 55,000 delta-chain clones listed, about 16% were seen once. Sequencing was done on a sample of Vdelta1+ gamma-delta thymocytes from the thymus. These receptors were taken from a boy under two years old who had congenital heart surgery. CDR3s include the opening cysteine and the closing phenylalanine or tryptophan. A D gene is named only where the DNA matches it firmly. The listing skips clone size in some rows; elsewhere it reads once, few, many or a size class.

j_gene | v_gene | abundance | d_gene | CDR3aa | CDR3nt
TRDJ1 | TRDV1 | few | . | CALGESRPTWSWEGRSTDKLIF | TGTGCTCTTGGGGAATCTCGGCCTACATGGAGCTGGGAAGGCCGCTCCACCGATAAACTCATCTTT
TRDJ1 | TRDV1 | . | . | CALGEQTKVPFRRGWTDKLIF | TGTGCTCTTGGGGAACAGACGAAGGTTCCCTTCCGCCGAGGTTGGACCGATAAACTCATCTTT
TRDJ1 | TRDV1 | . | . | CALGEPPRPSPLGGKLIF | TGTGCTCTTGGGGAACCTCCTCGGCCTTCCCCCTTAGGTGGTAAACTCATCTTT
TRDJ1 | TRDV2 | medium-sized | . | CAWNVPHGGPHTTPDKLIF | TGTGCCTGGAATGTTCCTCATGGTGGGCCCCACACGACTCCCGATAAACTCATCTTT
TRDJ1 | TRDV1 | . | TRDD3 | CALGELQFLPTRRSWGIQDTDKLIF | TGTGCTCTTGGGGAACTCCAATTTCTTCCTACCCGTAGAAGCTGGGGGATACAAGACACCGATAAACTCATCTTT
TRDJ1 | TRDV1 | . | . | CALGWGSYGFPRGNYTDKLIF | TGTGCTCTTGGGTGGGGATCCTACGGCTTCCCCCGAGGGAATTACACCGATAAACTCATCTTT
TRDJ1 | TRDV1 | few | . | CALGELLPLTEIGGTHTDKLIF | TGTGCTCTCGGGGAACTTCTACCTCTAACTGAGATCGGGGGAACCCACACCGATAAACTCATCTTT
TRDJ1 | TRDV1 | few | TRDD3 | CALGVAFLRLTGGYRYTDKLIF | TGTGCTCTTGGGGTAGCCTTCCTCCGTCTTACTGGGGGATACCGCTACACCGATAAACTCATCTTT
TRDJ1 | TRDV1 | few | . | CALGSPFLQKDWGGTPDKLIF | TGTGCTCTTGGGTCGCCCTTCCTACAAAAAGACTGGGGGGGGACACCCGATAAACTCATCTTC
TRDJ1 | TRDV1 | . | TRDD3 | CAVNWGILGTDKLIF | TGTGCTGTGAACTGGGGGATTTTGGGGACCGATAAACTCATCTTT
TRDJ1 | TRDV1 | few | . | CALGELGVRVLARYTDKLIF | TGTGCTCTTGGGGAACTAGGAGTGAGGGTTTTGGCGAGGTACACCGATAAACTCATCTTT
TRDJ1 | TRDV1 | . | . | CALGEHSYEFRTGGPSRGKLIF | TGTGCTCTTGGGGAACATTCCTACGAGTTTAGAACTGGGGGCCCCTCACGGGGTAAACTCATCTTT
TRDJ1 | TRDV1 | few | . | CALGVPDLRLIF | TGTGCTCTTGGGGTCCCGGATTTAAGGCTCATCTTT
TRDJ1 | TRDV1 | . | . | CALGEFRTLPYTDKLIF | TGTGCTCTTGGGGAATTCAGAACGTTACCGTACACCGATAAACTCATCTTT
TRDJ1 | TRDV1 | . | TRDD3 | CALGESVTYWGIKAGADKLIF | TGTGCTCTTGGGGAATCAGTAACGTACTGGGGGATAAAGGCTGGCGCCGATAAACTCATCTTT
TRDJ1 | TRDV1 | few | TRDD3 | CALGELLGDTDKLIF | TGTGCTCTTGGGGAACTACTGGGGGACACCGATAAACTCATCTTT
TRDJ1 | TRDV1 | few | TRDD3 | CALGEVSNWGMRLYTDKLIF | TGTGCTCTTGGGGAAGTTTCCAACTGGGGGATGCGTTTATACACCGATAAACTCATCTTT
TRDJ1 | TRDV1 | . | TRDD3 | CALGEAPGLYWGINDDKLIF | TGTGCTCTTGGGGAGGCCCCCGGTCTGTACTGGGGGATAAACGACGATAAACTCATCTTT
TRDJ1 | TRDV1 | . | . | CALGEIRRLRPRPDYTDKLIF | TGTGCTCTTGGGGAAATCCGGCGTTTACGGCCCCGGCCCGACTACACCGATAAACTCATCTTT
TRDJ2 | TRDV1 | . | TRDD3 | CALGESLPNLCTGGYGEAAAQLFF | TGTGCTCTTGGGGAGTCCCTTCCAAACCTCTGTACTGGGGGATACGGAGAGGCGGCAGCACAACTCTTCTTT
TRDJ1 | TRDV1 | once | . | CALGEPTSLTDKLIF | TGTGCTCTTGGGGAACCGACCTCATTAACCGATAAACTCATCTTT
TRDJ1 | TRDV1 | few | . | CALGERPSPHLLGDKLIF | TGTGCTCTTGGGGAACGGCCATCCCCTCACCTCCTGGGGGATAAACTCATCTTT
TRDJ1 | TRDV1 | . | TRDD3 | CALARMGDTRHKLIF | TGTGCTCTTGCGAGGATGGGGGATACGCGCCATAAACTCATCTTT
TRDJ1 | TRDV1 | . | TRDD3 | CALGELSLLRTGGITDGKLIF | TGTGCTCTTGGGGAACTCAGCCTCCTCCGTACTGGGGGAATCACCGATGGTAAACTCATCTTT
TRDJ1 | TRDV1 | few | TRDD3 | CALGEPLGYNWGINPYTDKLIF | TGTGCTCTTGGGGAACCCTTGGGCTACAACTGGGGGATAAACCCGTACACCGATAAACTCATCTTT
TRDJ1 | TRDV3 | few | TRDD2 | CAFAPPSSPTTDKLIF | TGTGCCTTCGCACCTCCTTCCTCTCCTACTACCGATAAACTCATCTTT
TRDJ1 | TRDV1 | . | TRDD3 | CALGEPLFSYWGTYTDKLIF | TGTGCTCTTGGGGAACCCCTTTTCTCATACTGGGGGACGTACACCGATAAACTCATCTTT
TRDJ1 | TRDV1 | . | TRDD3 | CALGAYIPGGCLYTDKLIF | TGTGCTCTTGGGGCTTATATTCCTGGGGGATGTCTGTACACCGATAAACTCATCTTT
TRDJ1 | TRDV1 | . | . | CALGELLAASLLGAAYTDKLIF | TGTGCTCTTGGGGAACTATTAGCCGCATCCCTCTTGGGGGCCGCGTACACCGATAAACTCATCTTT
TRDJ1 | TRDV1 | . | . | CALGELVSHYTEYWEIRGELIF | TGTGCTCTTGGGGAACTAGTATCCCACTACACAGAATACTGGGAGATACGCGGGGAACTCATCTTT
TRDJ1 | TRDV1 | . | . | CALGFYTDKLIF | TGTGCTCTTGGATTCTACACCGATAAACTCATCTTT
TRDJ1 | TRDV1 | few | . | CALGARPSPITGDMGKLIF | TGTGCTCTTGGGGCGAGACCTTCCCCCATTACTGGGGATATGGGTAAACTCATCTTT
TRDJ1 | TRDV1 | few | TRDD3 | CALGDFVYWGGTDKLIF | TGTGCTCTTGGGGACTTTGTGTACTGGGGAGGCACCGATAAACTCATCTTT
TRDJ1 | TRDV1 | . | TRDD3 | CALGELGNLPPYWGTPADKLIF | TGTGCTCTTGGGGAACTTGGCAACCTTCCCCCTTACTGGGGGACCCCGGCCGATAAACTCATCTTT
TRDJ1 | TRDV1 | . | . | CALGNRLRAYTDKLIF | TGTGCTCTTGGGAACAGACTTCGAGCCTACACCGATAAACTCATCTTT
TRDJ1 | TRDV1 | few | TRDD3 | CALGEGGLPRTGGYTDKLIF | TGTGCTCTTGGGGAAGGGGGCCTTCCCCGTACTGGGGGATACACCGATAAACTCATCTTT
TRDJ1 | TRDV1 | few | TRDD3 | CALGEHSSLLGGPYTDKLIF | TGTGCTCTTGGGGAACACTCTTCCTTACTGGGGGGCCCGTACACCGATAAACTCATCTTT
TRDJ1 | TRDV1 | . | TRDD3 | CALSVRDWGISDKLIF | TGTGCTTTGAGCGTTCGAGACTGGGGGATATCCGATAAACTCATCTTT
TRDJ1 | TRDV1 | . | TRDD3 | CALGELLDVSPTEEYWGIRGKLIF | TGTGCTCTTGGGGAACTATTGGATGTATCTCCTACGGAGGAGTACTGGGGGATACGGGGTAAACTCATCTTT
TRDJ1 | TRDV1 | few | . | CALGVPDMADKLIF | TGTGCTCTTGGGGTTCCGGATATGGCCGATAAACTCATCTTT
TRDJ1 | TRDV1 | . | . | CALGFPRGRGRNDKLIF | TGTGCTCTTGGGTTTCCCCGGGGACGGGGAAGGAACGATAAACTCATCTTT
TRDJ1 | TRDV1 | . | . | CALGDSFTYGGYTDKLIF | TGTGCTCTTGGGGACTCATTTACCTACGGGGGGTACACCGATAAACTCATCTTT
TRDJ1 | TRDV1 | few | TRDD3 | CALGEFFLYYWGTNTDKLIF | TGTGCTCTTGGGGAATTCTTCTTATACTACTGGGGGACTAACACCGATAAACTCATCTTT
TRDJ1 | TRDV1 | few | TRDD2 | CALGEPPHSTFLPIGTVADKLIF | TGTGCTCTTGGGGAACCCCCACATTCGACCTTCCTCCCGATCGGGACGGTCGCCGATAAACTCATCTTT
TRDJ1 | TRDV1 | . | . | CALGEHSGIHYDKLIF | TGTGCTCTTGGGGAACACTCGGGGATCCACTACGATAAACTCATCTTT